This entry concerns a single TCR beta chain. Its antigen is currently unknown. TCR beta CDR3 regions were amplified from RNA transcripts. In the first-round RT-PCR of the TCR CDR3, the HTBI primer set was used. Using its own MiXCR run on the multiplex PCR reads, TCRdb lists one record per CDR3 protein. The sample carries fewer than 25,000 distinct CDR3 sequences, around 50% recorded once. Those with hyperthyroidism were 18 to 65 years old, newly diagnosed, and ill for under 2 months. This record belongs to a study of T cells in Graves' hyperthyroidism and ophthalmopathy. Study outcomes and limitations: A 13 V-J model separated ophthalmopathy from stable hyperthyroidism.

J lost 1 base, V lost 8 bases, and 9 bases had no gene match. CDR3 length equals 17 residues. The germline V gene has CDR1 GTSNPN and CDR2 SVGIG (reference sequence). Source material: blood. The chain links TRBV30 to TRBJ2-3; 16 bases fit TRBD2. This TCR was recovered from a woman aged 35 to 49 with Graves' hyperthyroidism that later progressed to Graves' ophthalmopathy. For the CDR3, the DNA is TGTGCCGGAAAGGGACTAGCGGGAGGGCCGGGCACAGATACGCAGTATTTT. This encodes CAGKGLAGGPGTDTQYF.